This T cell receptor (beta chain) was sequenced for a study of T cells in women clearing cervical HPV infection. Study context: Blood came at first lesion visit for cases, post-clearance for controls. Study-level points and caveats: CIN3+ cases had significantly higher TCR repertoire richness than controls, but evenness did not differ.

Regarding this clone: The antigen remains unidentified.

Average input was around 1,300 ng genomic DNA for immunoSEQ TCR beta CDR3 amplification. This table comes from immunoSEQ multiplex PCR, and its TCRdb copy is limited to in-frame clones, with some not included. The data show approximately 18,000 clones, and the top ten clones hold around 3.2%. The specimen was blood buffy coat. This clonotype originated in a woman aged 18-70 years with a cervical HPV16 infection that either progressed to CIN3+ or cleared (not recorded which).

CDR3 DNA (partial): TGTGCCAGCTCACCACCCTACCAGAGGGACACC. Protein product: CASSPPYQRDT. The CDR3 in full is CASSPPYQRDTIYF. The chain combines TRBV18 with TRBJ1-3; no reliable D call. The CDR3 end lies 3 residues beyond the end of the read and is filled in from the germline J gene. The germline gives CDR1 KGHSH, CDR2 LQKENI. V was cut by 0 bases and J by 8 bases, with 11 bases left in between. There are 14 residues in the CDR3. Together with reference TRBV18 and TRBJ1-3, the CDR3 gives the full variable domain: NAGVMQNPRHLVRRRGQEARLRCSPMKGHSHVYWYRQLPEEGLKFMVYLQKENIIDESGMPKERFSAEFPKEGPSILRIQQVVRGDSAAYFCASSPPYQRDTIYFGEGSWLTVV.